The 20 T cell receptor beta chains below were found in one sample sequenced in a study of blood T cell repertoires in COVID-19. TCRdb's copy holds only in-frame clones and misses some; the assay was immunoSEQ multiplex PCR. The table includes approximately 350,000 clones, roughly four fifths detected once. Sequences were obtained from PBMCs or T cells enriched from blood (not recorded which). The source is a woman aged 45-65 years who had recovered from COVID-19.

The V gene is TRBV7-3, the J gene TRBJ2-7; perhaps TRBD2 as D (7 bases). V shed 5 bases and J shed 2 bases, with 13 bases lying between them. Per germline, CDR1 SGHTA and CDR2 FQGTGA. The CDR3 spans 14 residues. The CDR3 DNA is TGTGCCAGCAGCCCCGGGGGGCTGACCTACGAGCAGTACTTC. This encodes CASSPGGLTYEQYF.

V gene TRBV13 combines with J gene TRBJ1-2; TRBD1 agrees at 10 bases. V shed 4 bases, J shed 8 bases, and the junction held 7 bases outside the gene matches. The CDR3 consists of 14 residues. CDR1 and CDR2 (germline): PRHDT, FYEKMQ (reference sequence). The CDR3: CASSSGQGGRGYTF. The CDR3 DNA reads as TGTGCCAGCAGCTCCGGACAGGGGGGTCGGGGCTACACCTTC. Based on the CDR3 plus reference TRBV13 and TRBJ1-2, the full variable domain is AAGVIQSPRHLIKEKRETATLKCYPIPRHDTVYWYQQGPGQDPQFLISFYEKMQSDKGSIPDRFSAQQFSDYHSELNMSSLELGDSALYFCASSSGQGGRGYTFGSGTRLTVV.

The CDR3 protein is CASRIRGQPDEKLFF. CDR3 nucleotides: TGTGCCAGCAGGATAAGGGGACAGCCCGATGAAAAACTGTTTTTT. The chain carries TRBV7-2 and TRBJ1-4; 7 nucleotides match TRBD1. After removal of 6 bases from V and 6 bases from J, the junction contained 10 bases not matched to a gene. The length of the CDR3 is 15 residues. The V gene's germline CDR1 is SGHTA and CDR2 FQGNSA.

The CDR3 DNA is TGTGCCTGGAGTCGACAGGGGGCCTACGAGCAGTACTTC. Residues: CAWSRQGAYEQYF. The rearrangement links TRBV30 to TRBJ2-7; 9 bases are a match to TRBD1. Trimming cost V 2 bases and J 2 bases; bases outside gene matches: 1. Germline values: CDR1 GTSNPN, CDR2 SVGIG (reference sequence). CDR3 length: 13 residues.

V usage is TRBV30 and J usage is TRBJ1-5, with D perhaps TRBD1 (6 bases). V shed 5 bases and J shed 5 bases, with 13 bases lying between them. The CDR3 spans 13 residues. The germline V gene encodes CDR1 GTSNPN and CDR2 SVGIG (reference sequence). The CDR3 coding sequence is TGTGCCTGGTCCACAGGGATCGATCAGCCCCAGCATTTT. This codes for CAWSTGIDQPQHF.

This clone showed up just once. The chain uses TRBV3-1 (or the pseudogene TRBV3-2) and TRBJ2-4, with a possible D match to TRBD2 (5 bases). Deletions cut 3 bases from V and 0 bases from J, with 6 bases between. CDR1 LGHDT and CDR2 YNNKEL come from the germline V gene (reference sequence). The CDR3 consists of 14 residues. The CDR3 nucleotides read TGTGCCAGCAGCCATGCGGGAGCCAAAAACATTCAGTACTTC. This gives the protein CASSHAGAKNIQYF.

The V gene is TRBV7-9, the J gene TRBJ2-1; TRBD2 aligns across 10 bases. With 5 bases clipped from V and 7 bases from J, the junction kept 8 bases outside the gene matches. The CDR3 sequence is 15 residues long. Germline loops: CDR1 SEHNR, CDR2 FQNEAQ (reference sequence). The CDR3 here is CASSQAGGPSNEQFF. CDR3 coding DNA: TGTGCCAGCAGCCAAGCGGGAGGGCCCTCGAATGAGCAGTTCTTC.

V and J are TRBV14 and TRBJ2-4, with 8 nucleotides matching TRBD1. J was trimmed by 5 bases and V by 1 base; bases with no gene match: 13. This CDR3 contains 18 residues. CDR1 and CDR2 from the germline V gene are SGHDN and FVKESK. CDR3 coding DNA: TGTGCCAGCAGCCAAGTATACGGACAGGGCCTGGAGGAAAACATTCAGTACTTC. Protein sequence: CASSQVYGQGLEENIQYF.

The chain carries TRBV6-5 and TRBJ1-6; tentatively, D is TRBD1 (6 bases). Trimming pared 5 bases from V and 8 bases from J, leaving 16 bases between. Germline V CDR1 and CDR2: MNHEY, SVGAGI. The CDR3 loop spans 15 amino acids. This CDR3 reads CASSTTTGWDSPLHF. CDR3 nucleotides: TGTGCCAGCAGTACAACTACAGGGTGGGATTCACCCCTCCACTTT.

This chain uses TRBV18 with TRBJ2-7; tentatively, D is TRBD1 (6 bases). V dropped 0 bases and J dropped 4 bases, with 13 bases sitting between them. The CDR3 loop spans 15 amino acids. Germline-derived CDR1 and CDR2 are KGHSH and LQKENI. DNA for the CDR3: TGTGCCAGCTCACCACCGAACAGGGTAGGATACGAGCAGTACTTC. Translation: CASSPPNRVGYEQYF.

CDR3 loop: CASSINRVASGGVYNEQFF. CDR3 sequence (DNA): TGTGCCAGTAGTATAAACAGGGTGGCTAGCGGGGGTGTCTACAATGAGCAGTTCTTC. This rearrangement joins TRBV19 to TRBJ2-1, with 10 positions matching TRBD2. V shed 2 bases, J shed 3 bases, and the junction held 13 bases outside the gene matches. Germline V CDR1 and CDR2: LNHDA, SQIVND (reference sequence). The CDR3 sequence is 19 residues long.

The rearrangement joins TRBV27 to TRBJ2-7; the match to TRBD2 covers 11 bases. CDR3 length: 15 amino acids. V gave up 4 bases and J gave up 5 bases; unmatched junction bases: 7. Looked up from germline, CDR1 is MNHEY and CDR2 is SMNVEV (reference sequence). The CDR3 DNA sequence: TGTGCCAGCAGTTCACCGACTAGCGGGGTCCACGAGCAGTACTTC. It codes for CASSSPTSGVHEQYF.

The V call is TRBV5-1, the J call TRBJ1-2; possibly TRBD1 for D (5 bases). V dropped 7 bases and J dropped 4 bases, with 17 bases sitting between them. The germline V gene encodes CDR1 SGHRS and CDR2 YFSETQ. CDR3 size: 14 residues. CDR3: CASQEPGGAYGYTF. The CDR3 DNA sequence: TGCGCCAGCCAAGAACCCGGAGGGGCCTATGGCTACACCTTC.

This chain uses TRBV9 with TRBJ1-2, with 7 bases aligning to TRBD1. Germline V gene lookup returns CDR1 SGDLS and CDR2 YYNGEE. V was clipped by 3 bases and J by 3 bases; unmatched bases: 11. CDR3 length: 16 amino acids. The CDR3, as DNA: TGTGCCAGCAGCGACCCCAGCAGGGGGATCGACTATGGCTACACCTTC. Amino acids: CASSDPSRGIDYGYTF.

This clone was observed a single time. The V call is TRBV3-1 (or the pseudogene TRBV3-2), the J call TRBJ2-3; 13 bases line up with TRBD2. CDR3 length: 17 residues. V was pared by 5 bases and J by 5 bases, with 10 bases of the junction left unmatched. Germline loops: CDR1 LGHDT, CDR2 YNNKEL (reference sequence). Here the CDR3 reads CASSWGLAGSPGDTQYF. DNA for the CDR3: TGTGCCAGCAGCTGGGGACTAGCGGGGTCGCCGGGAGATACGCAGTATTTT.

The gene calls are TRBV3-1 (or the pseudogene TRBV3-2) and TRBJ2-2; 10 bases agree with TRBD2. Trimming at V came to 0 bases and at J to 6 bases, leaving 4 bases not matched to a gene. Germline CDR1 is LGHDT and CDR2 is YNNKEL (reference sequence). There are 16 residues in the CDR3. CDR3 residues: CASSQDGGLAAGELFF. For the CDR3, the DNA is TGTGCCAGCAGCCAAGATGGAGGACTAGCGGCCGGGGAGCTGTTTTTT.

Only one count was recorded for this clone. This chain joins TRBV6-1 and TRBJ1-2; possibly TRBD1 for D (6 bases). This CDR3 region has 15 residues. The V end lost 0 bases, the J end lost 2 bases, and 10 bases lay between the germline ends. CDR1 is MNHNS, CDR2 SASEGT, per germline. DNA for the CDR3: TGTGCCAGCAGTGAAGCACGGGGGGCGAACTATGGCTACACCTTC. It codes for CASSEARGANYGYTF.

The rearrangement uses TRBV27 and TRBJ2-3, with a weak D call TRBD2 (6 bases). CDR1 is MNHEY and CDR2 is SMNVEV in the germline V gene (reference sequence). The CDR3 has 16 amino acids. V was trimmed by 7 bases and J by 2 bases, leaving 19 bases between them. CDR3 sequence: CASKRAPGGYTDTQYF. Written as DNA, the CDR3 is TGTGCCAGCAAGCGGGCGCCGGGCGGCTACACAGATACGCAGTATTTT.

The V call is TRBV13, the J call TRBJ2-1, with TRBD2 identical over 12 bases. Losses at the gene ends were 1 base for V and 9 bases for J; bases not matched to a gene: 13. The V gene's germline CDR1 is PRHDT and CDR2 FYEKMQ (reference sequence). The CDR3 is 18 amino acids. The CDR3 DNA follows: TGTGCCAGCAGCTTAGTAGCTAGCGGGAGGGCCTTTGGGAGTGAGCAGTTCTTC. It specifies CASSLVASGRAFGSEQFF. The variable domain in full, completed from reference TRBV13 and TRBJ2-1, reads AAGVIQSPRHLIKEKRETATLKCYPIPRHDTVYWYQQGPGQDPQFLISFYEKMQSDKGSIPDRFSAQQFSDYHSELNMSSLELGDSALYFCASSLVASGRAFGSEQFFGPGTRLTVL.

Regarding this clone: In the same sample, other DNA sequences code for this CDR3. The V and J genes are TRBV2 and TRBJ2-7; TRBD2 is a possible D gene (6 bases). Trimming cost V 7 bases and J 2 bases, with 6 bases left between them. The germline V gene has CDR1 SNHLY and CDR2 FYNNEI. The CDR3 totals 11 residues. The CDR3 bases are TGTGCCAGCACGGGGGCCTACGAGCAGTACTTC. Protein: CASTGAYEQYF.